This TCR beta chain was retrieved from a study of Ad26.COV2.S vaccination and SARS-CoV-2 variants. Libraries were prepared by immunoSEQ multiplex PCR; TCRdb keeps only in-frame clonotypes and omits some of them. Here the sample spans just over 350,000 clones, roughly nine tenths being singletons. As regards this clone: Its antigen remains unknown.

V was clipped by 4 bases and J by 0 bases, with 10 bases between them. This CDR3 has 15 amino acids. CDR1 SGHDT and CDR2 YYEEEE come from the germline V gene. General study findings and limits: Marked by substantial breadth, spike-specific CD8+ and CD4+ T cell responses were reportedly seen after vaccination. Vaccinated individuals (as opposed to placebo recipients) had higher spike-specific TCR breadth. Those who received vaccine or placebo ended up with similar non-spike TCR breadth. Researchers cautioned that TCR breadth and depth analyses may have underestimated total T cell responses.

V is TRBV5-6 and J is TRBJ2-2; the D gene could be TRBD1 or TRBD2 (5 bases each). The TCR originated in a human donor who had recovered from COVID-19. The sequencing used peripheral blood, collected after recovery from COVID-19. CDR3 in DNA: TGTGCCAGCAGCCTCACGGGACCGAACACCGGGGAGCTGTTTTTT. Its translation: CASSLTGPNTGELFF. Complete variable domain (other parts from reference TRBV5-6 and TRBJ2-2): DAGVTQSPTHLIKTRGQQVTLRCSPKSGHDTVSWYQQALGQGPQFIFQYYEEEERQRGNFPDRFSGHQFPNYSSELNVNALLLGDSALYLCASSLTGPNTGELFFGEGSRLTVL.